The 14 T cell receptor beta chains below all came from one sample that was sequenced in a study of regulatory T cells in long-lasting Graves disease. Time point given: persistent/refractory GD, antithyroid drugs over 5 years with positive TRAb. Generation of the TCR library employed RNA extracted from PBMCs. Libraries of TCR beta came from iRepertoire HTBI primers plus Arm-PCR of CDR3 regions. TCRdb independently ran MiXCR on the multiplex PCR reads; one entry per CDR3 protein. The sample yields approximately 350,000 distinct CDR3 sequences, roughly 23% seen once. The sample in question was peripheral blood mononuclear cells (PBMCs), obtained when the disease was refractory, from a patient treated with antithyroid drugs. These receptors all stem from a middle-aged woman with Graves disease.

This clonotype was detected ten times or more. This sequence joins TRBV5-1 and TRBJ2-7; TRBD2 agrees at 8 bases. Germline V gene data show CDR1 as SGHRS and CDR2 as YFSETQ. This CDR3 spans 17 amino acids. The V gene end was trimmed by 2 bases and the J gene end by 4 bases; junction bases not matched to a gene: 14. The chain's CDR3 is CASSFGTTAGGVYEQYF. CDR3 coding DNA: TGCGCCAGCAGCTTTGGTACAACGGCGGGAGGAGTTTACGAGCAGTACTTC.

The chain links TRBV2 to TRBJ2-3; unclear D gene. The V gene lost 6 bases and the J gene lost 1 base, with 17 bases spanning the gap. The CDR3 is 16 residues long. Germline CDR1 is SNHLY and CDR2 is FYNNEI. The CDR3 sequence is CASSPSGLWGTDTQYF. The DNA for the CDR3 is TGTGCCAGCAGCCCTAGTGGCTTGTGGGGCACAGATACGCAGTATTTT. Full variable domain (missing parts from reference TRBV2 and TRBJ2-3): EPEVTQTPSHQVTQMGQEVILRCVPISNHLYFYWYRQILGQKVEFLVSFYNNEISEKSEIFDDQFSVERPDGSNFTLKIRSTKLEDSAMYFCASSPSGLWGTDTQYFGPGTRLTVL.

This clonotype has ten or more counts. The chain is built from TRBV28 and TRBJ2-7; D is perhaps TRBD1 (6 bases). CDR1 is MDHEN, CDR2 SYDVKM, per germline. V lost 4 bases to trimming and J lost 0 bases, with 13 bases between them. The CDR3 runs 15 residues. CDR3 nucleotides: TGTGCCAGCAGTTCCGGAGACAGGAGCTCCTACGAGCAGTACTTC. The encoded protein is CASSSGDRSSYEQYF.

The gene calls are TRBV2 and TRBJ1-5; D remains unclear. Germline-derived CDR1 and CDR2 are SNHLY and FYNNEI. The CDR3 spans 13 residues. V lost 7 bases to trimming and J lost 4 bases, with 11 bases between them. The CDR3 protein is CASNEGMNQPQHF. CDR3 sequence (DNA): TGTGCCAGCAATGAGGGTATGAATCAGCCCCAGCATTTT.

This clonotype was found many times. The V and J genes are TRBV7-8 and TRBJ2-5; 12 bases map to TRBD2. The CDR3 has 16 amino acids. After removal of 1 base from V and 5 bases from J, the junction contained 5 bases not matched to a gene. From germline, CDR1 is SGHVS and CDR2 FQNEAQ. The DNA for the CDR3 is TGTGCCAGCAGCTTAGGCCGGACTAGCGGGACCGAGACCCAGTACTTC. This encodes CASSLGRTSGTETQYF.

At least ten counts were recorded for this clonotype. This sequence joins TRBV10-3 and TRBJ2-7, with 7 bases fitting TRBD2. Trimming cost V 2 bases and J 2 bases; bases outside gene matches: 3. The CDR3 runs to 14 residues. Germline assignment: CDR1 ENHRY and CDR2 SYGVKD. CDR3 coding DNA: TGTGCCATCAGTGAGGGGCTAGCGGCCTACGAGCAGTACTTC. As protein: CAISEGLAAYEQYF.

This clonotype was detected ten times or more. This chain joins TRBV2 and TRBJ1-2; unclear D gene. The germline gives CDR1 SNHLY, CDR2 FYNNEI. The CDR3 is 9 amino acids. Trimming stripped 8 bases from V and 12 bases from J, with 10 bases between. CDR3 DNA: TGTGCCAGCGGGAGTTTGCACACCTTC. Translation: CASGSLHTF.

The chain employs TRBV6-1 and TRBJ2-5; TRBD2 aligns across 12 bases. V shed 10 bases and J 5 bases; nucleotides not matched to a gene: 11. Per the germline V gene, CDR1 is MNHNS and CDR2 is SASEGT. The CDR3 extends over 15 amino acids. Here the CDR3 reads CATRLGLAGLETQYF. The DNA for the CDR3 is TGTGCCACAAGACTTGGACTAGCGGGACTGGAGACCCAGTACTTC.

This clonotype came up many times. CDR3 protein: CASRGTGGVTEAFF. The CDR3 DNA follows: TGTGCCAGCAGGGGGACAGGGGGAGTCACTGAAGCTTTCTTT. The rearrangement joins TRBV6-1 to TRBJ1-1; 11 nucleotides agree with TRBD1. This CDR3 is built from 14 residues. With V trimmed by 6 bases and J by 4 bases, 4 bases remained unmatched. CDR1 MNHNS and CDR2 SASEGT come from the germline V gene.

This clonotype occurred many times. The chain carries TRBV6-2 or TRBV6-3 and TRBJ2-7; no clear D gene. V lost 3 bases to trimming and J lost 1 base, with 13 bases between them. The length of the CDR3 is 15 residues. In germline, CDR1 is MNHEY, CDR2 SVGEGT. Written as DNA, the CDR3 is TGTGCCAGCAGTTATAGTCTCGGAGCGTCCTACGAGCAGTACTTC. Translated: CASSYSLGASYEQYF.

The chain has TRBV11-2 and TRBJ2-7, with no clear D. The V gene's germline CDR1 is SGHAT and CDR2 FQNNGV. V lost 3 bases to trimming and J lost 0 bases, with 12 bases between them. The CDR3 length is 15 residues. For the CDR3, the DNA is TGTGCCAGCAGCTTTCCCATAGGAAGCTCCTACGAGCAGTACTTC. Residues: CASSFPIGSSYEQYF.

This rearrangement joins TRBV12-5 to TRBJ2-1, with 7 bases matching TRBD2. The CDR3 is 16 amino acids. Germline assignment: CDR1 LGHNT and CDR2 FRNRAP. V lost 2 bases to trimming and J lost 7 bases; unmatched junction nucleotides: 11. The CDR3 here is CASGLYRRAGRNEQFF. DNA for the CDR3: TGTGCTAGTGGTTTGTACCGGAGGGCCGGGAGGAATGAGCAGTTCTTC.

The rearrangement uses TRBV27 and TRBJ2-1; 9 bases are a match to TRBD2. CDR1 and CDR2 (germline): MNHEY, SMNVEV (reference sequence). After removal of 3 bases from V and 6 bases from J, the junction contained 3 bases not matched to a gene. The CDR3 is 14 amino acids. DNA for the CDR3: TGTGCCAGCAGTTTGGCGGGAGGGCCCAATGAGCAGTTCTTC. This encodes CASSLAGGPNEQFF.

The CDR3 is CASSRQDEQYF. The DNA for the CDR3 is TGTGCCAGCAGCCGACAGGACGAGCAGTACTTC. The chain recombines TRBV5-6 with TRBJ2-7; TRBD1 might be the D (6 bases). The ends were cut back, 4 bases at V and 5 bases at J, with 7 bases in the middle. CDR1 and CDR2 from the germline V gene are SGHDT and YYEEEE. The CDR3 sequence is 11 residues long. The entire variable domain, with the rest obtained from reference TRBV5-6 and TRBJ2-7, is as follows: DAGVTQSPTHLIKTRGQQVTLRCSPKSGHDTVSWYQQALGQGPQFIFQYYEEEERQRGNFPDRFSGHQFPNYSSELNVNALLLGDSALYLCASSRQDEQYFGPGTRLTVT.